This T cell receptor beta chain was captured in a study of post-analysis software for immune sequencing data. Study as a whole: Patients with relapsing-remitting, secondary progressive and progressive-relapsing multiple sclerosis courses were all represented. General study findings and limits: Normalized Chao1 diversity was significantly reduced in patients versus controls. Among several TRBV segments more frequent in patients than controls were TRBV5-6, TRBV5-1 and TRBV20-1.

Sequencing libraries made from TCR beta cDNA carried unique molecular identifiers. Using its own MiXCR run on the PCR reads, TCRdb lists one record per CDR3 protein. The sample records about 770,000 distinct CDR3 sequences, 35% to 55% being singletons. The CDR3 is made up of 15 amino acids. Germline-derived CDR1 and CDR2 are WSHSY and SAAADI. V gave up 2 bases and J gave up 3 bases, with 14 bases separating them. About this clonotype: Its antigen remains unknown.

This clonotype originated in a girl aged 10 to 17 with multiple sclerosis. Material for sequencing was blood. V and J are TRBV10-2 and TRBJ2-7; D unclear. The CDR3 loop reads CASSELPRVNYEQYF. CDR3 nucleotide sequence: TGCGCCAGCAGTGAGCTGCCTAGGGTCAACTACGAGCAGTACTTC.